This entry lists 2 T cell receptor beta chains sequenced from one sample in a study of OX40 agonist ivuxolimab in advanced cancers. The table came from immunoSEQ multiplex PCR; TCRdb's copy has only in-frame clones and leaves some out. Of approximately 73,000 clones detected, 75% to 90% appear once; the ten largest clones hold over 2.5%. The sample consisted of CD4+ or CD8+ T cells sorted from blood, taken in a trial of the OX40 agonist ivuxolimab. Receptor source: an adult with an advanced solid tumor such as melanoma, head and neck, liver or kidney cancer.

The chain has TRBV27 and TRBJ2-7; TRBD2 matches 8 bases. J gave up 3 bases and V 8 bases, and 18 bases lay outside the gene matches. Germline V gives CDR1 MNHEY, CDR2 SMNVEV (reference sequence). This CDR3 comprises 17 residues. CDR3 sequence (DNA): TGTGCCAGCCCTCTAACGGGGGGGGGAAGCGGCGACTACGAGCAGTACTTC. This sequence encodes CASPLTGGGSGDYEQYF.

The chain has TRBV7-3 and TRBJ2-7; D not certain. This CDR3 region has 12 residues. With 3 bases removed from V and 3 bases from J, the gap between germline ends came to 6 bases. Looked up from germline, CDR1 is SGHTA and CDR2 is FQGTGA. In DNA form, the CDR3 reads TGTGCCAGCAGCTTCGGGTTCTACGAGCAGTACTTC. Protein product: CASSFGFYEQYF.